This entry features one TCR beta chain sequence. Germline V gives CDR1 SGHRS, CDR2 YFSETQ. The V gene lost 0 bases and the J gene lost 4 bases, with 20 bases spanning the gap. The CDR3 is made up of 17 amino acids. The immunoSEQ assay was v3. The repertoire was sequenced with immunoSEQ multiplex PCR; TCRdb's copy has only in-frame clones and lacks some. The sample records about 52,000 clones, around 79% being singletons. This record belongs to a study of TIL therapy for anti-PD-1-resistant metastatic lung cancer. Time point in this sample: pre-treatment sample, taken before nivolumab and TIL therapy. This chain uses TRBV5-1 with TRBJ2-7, with D perhaps matching TRBD2 (6 bases). The material sequenced was blood, taken at baseline. This TCR derives from a woman between 25 and 85 years old with non-small cell lung cancer. The CDR3 nucleotides read TGCGCCAGCAGCTTGGCCTTAAGCGGGCCCACGGATTACGAGCAGTACTTC. Protein product: CASSLALSGPTDYEQYF. Looking up the rest from reference TRBV5-1 and TRBJ2-7 gives the full variable domain: KAGVTQTPRYLIKTRGQQVTLSCSPISGHRSVSWYQQTPGQGLQFLFEYFSETQRNKGNFPGRFSGRQFSNSRSEMNVSTLELGDSALYLCASSLALSGPTDYEQYFGPGTRLTVT.